This entry is about one T cell receptor (beta chain). Its cognate antigen is unknown. Sequencing was performed with immunoSEQ multiplex PCR; in TCRdb, only in-frame clones are kept and a portion is missing. This sample has about 83,000 clones; roughly 96% occur once, and the top ten carry roughly 1.3%. Germline values: CDR1 MNHEY, CDR2 SMNVEV (reference sequence). Deletions cut 2 bases from V and 0 bases from J, with 8 bases between. This CDR3 comprises 15 residues. This record belongs to a study of cytomegalovirus exposure and HLA in healthy donors. Study results and caveats: Reports described diagnosis of cytomegalovirus status by the classifier as highly specific and sensitive. A later analysis found first-cohort TCR clusters tended to co-occur in the 130 or so validation repertoires.

Sample: PBMCs. This chain connects TRBV27 to TRBJ1-5; D remains ambiguous. The clonotype was recovered from a woman under 30 in good health and CMV-seronegative. The CDR3 bases are TGTGCCAGCAGTTTAGGCGGTTATAGCAATCAGCCCCAGCATTTT. This encodes CASSLGGYSNQPQHF.